The 2 T cell receptor beta chains presented below share a single source sample, sequenced in a study of neurological immune-mediated disorders. TCRdb used MiXCR to reprocess the 5' RACE reads, holding one entry per CDR3 protein. The sample has some 83,000 distinct CDR3 sequences; 2% to 3% are singletons. The sample comprised PBMCs. The receptors were sampled from a woman between 25 and 40 years old with multiple sclerosis.

In its sample, this clonotype was seen many times. The chain recombines TRBV18 with TRBJ2-2; 9 bases agree with TRBD1. The CDR3 consists of 14 residues. V trimming: 6 bases; J trimming: 7 bases; junction bases outside the gene matches: 6. CDR1 is KGHSH, CDR2 LQKENI, per germline. This CDR3 reads CASSEQGASGELFF. CDR3 bases: TGTGCCAGCTCGGAACAGGGGGCCAGCGGGGAGCTGTTTTTT.

V usage is TRBV5-1 and J usage is TRBJ2-7; perhaps TRBD2 as D (5 bases). There are 12 residues in the CDR3. V was shortened by 6 bases and J by 3 bases, with 10 bases between the two germline ends. Germline CDR1 reads SGHRS; CDR2 reads YFSETQ. CDR3 DNA: TGCGCCAGCATCCCTGAGGGCTACGAGCAGTACTTC. Encoded protein: CASIPEGYEQYF.